The 8 T cell receptor beta chains in this list originate from one sample, sequenced in a study of identical twins. MiXCR was run by TCRdb on the 5' RACE reads, yielding one entry per CDR3 protein. The data contain hundreds of thousands of distinct CDR3 sequences, 24% of them singletons. These data also formed part of another study, on T cells expressing NK-cell markers.

Sequencing was done on a sample of CD4+ T cells sorted from blood. The receptors derive from a woman under 30 in good health.

V is TRBV5-1 and J is TRBJ1-1; unclear D gene. The germline V gene has CDR1 SGHRS and CDR2 YFSETQ. The CDR3 loop spans 11 amino acids. Trimming took 6 bases from V and 4 from J, leaving 7 bases between them. CDR3 DNA: TGCGCCAGCAAAAGTGGCACTGAAGCTTTCTTT. Its protein product is CASKSGTEAFF.

This clonotype was picked up many times. The chain carries TRBV12-3 or TRBV12-4 and TRBJ2-2; 7 bases map to TRBD2. The junction had 1 base not matched to a gene; V was cut back by 3 bases and J by 0 bases. The CDR3 is 15 amino acids. CDR3 region: CASSFGGTNTGELFF. The CDR3, as DNA: TGTGCCAGCAGTTTCGGGGGGACGAACACCGGGGAGCTGTTTTTT.

This clonotype was seen a few times. The genes are TRBV20-1 and TRBJ2-6, with D unclear. The V gene lost 3 bases and the J gene lost 2 bases, with 8 bases spanning the gap. CDR1 DFQATT and CDR2 SNEGSKA come from the germline V gene (reference sequence). The length of the CDR3 is 14 residues. CDR3: CSARAQPGANVLTF. CDR3 sequence (DNA): TGCAGTGCTAGGGCCCAACCTGGGGCCAACGTCCTGACTTTC.

This clonotype was seen a handful of times. The chain uses TRBV5-1 and TRBJ1-1; no clear D. The ends were cut back, 0 bases at V and 6 bases at J, with 15 bases in the middle. Looked up from germline, CDR1 is SGHRS and CDR2 is YFSETQ. The CDR3 covers 15 residues. The CDR3 DNA is TGCGCCAGCAGCTTGGTCAGCGGCTTAATGCCTGAAGCTTTCTTT. Translation gives CASSLVSGLMPEAFF.

This clonotype was found a few times. V and J are TRBV12-3 or TRBV12-4 and TRBJ2-3; TRBD2 agrees at 11 bases. Trimming took 2 bases from V and 7 from J; bases not matched to a gene: 5. CDR3 size: 15 residues. As DNA, the CDR3 is TGTGCCAGCAGTTTATCGCCTAGCGGGGGGTATACGCAGTATTTT. Its translation is CASSLSPSGGYTQYF.

CDR3 sequence (DNA): TGTGCCAGCAGCGCCTCCACGGTGGGGAGGGACAAACAGTTCTTC. As protein: CASSASTVGRDKQFF. This chain links TRBV9 with TRBJ2-1; maybe TRBD2 (7 bases). V gave up 3 bases and J gave up 13 bases, with 23 bases separating them. This CDR3 is 15 amino acids long. CDR1 and CDR2 from the germline V gene are SGDLS and YYNGEE.

The genes are TRBV4-3 and TRBJ2-3; 12 bases line up with TRBD2. The V gene end was trimmed by 0 bases and the J gene end by 3 bases; junction bases not matched to a gene: 4. Per germline, CDR1 LGHNA and CDR2 YSLEER. The CDR3 covers 17 residues. CDR3 sequence reads: CASSQDPGLAGTDTQYF. CDR3 in DNA: TGCGCCAGCAGCCAAGACCCGGGACTAGCGGGTACAGATACGCAGTATTTT.

J is TRBJ2-7 and V is TRBV11-3, with D uncertain. The V gene lost 1 base and the J gene lost 7 bases, with 11 bases spanning the gap. This CDR3 is 13 amino acids long. Germline values: CDR1 SGHNT, CDR2 YENEEA. DNA of the CDR3: TGTGCCAGCAGCTTAGGGCCTTTACGGGAGCAGTACTTC. It translates to CASSLGPLREQYF.